The entry below describes one TCR beta chain. This sample was taken from a study of graft-versus-host responses after intestinal transplantation. Study summary: Every transplant recipient was induced with anti-thymocyte globulin, then maintained on tacrolimus and steroids for around 3 years.

Study-level results: Some patients had graft-donor T cell macrochimerism. In their allografts, the ratios of graft-versus-host to host-versus-graft T cell clones were high. Among recipient marrow samples, GvH clones were found; some appeared first in ileum or blood.

The table came from immunoSEQ multiplex PCR; TCRdb's copy has only in-frame clones and leaves some out. The data show over 7,500 clones, 30% to 35% seen once. Irradiated, violet-dye-labeled stimulators (roughly 200,000) were plated alongside roughly 200,000 CFSE-labeled responders. Dividing CFSE-low CD3+CD4+ and CD3+CD8+ responders were isolated by sorting after the reaction. The CDR3 runs to 14 residues. Germline CDR1 is MNHNY and CDR2 is SVGAGI (reference sequence). The V segment lost 8 bases and the J segment 4 bases; nucleotides outside the gene matches: 10. V usage is TRBV6-6 and J usage is TRBJ2-5; 7 nucleotides agree with TRBD2. The receptor was derived from a human patient who was an organ donor for intestinal transplantation. The input for sequencing was alloreactive CD8+ T cells from a mixed lymphocyte reaction culture, taken before transplantation. Subset of the sample: CFSE-low proliferating T cells sorted from approximately 6-day pre-transplant mixed lymphocyte reaction (GvH or HvG direction). The CDR3 reads CASDSGMYLETQYF. CDR3 DNA sequence: TGTGCCAGCGACAGCGGGATGTATTTAGAGACCCAGTACTTC.